This T cell receptor (beta chain) came from a study of blood T cell repertoires in COVID-19. Germline assignment: CDR1 LNHNV and CDR2 YYDKDF (reference sequence). This CDR3 is 17 amino acids long. V dropped 2 bases and J dropped 1; count of bases not matched to a gene: 7. The sample holds one count of this clone. Profiled with immunoSEQ multiplex PCR; TCRdb holds only in-frame clones, not every one. The profile shows about 310,000 clones, around 85% of them singletons. The specimen sequenced was PBMCs or T cells enriched from blood (not recorded which). The TCR originated in a man aged 25-40 years who had recovered from COVID-19. The gene calls are TRBV15 and TRBJ2-3; 9 bases match TRBD1. The CDR3 nucleotides are TGTGCCACCAGCAGAACCCTGGGGACAGGGCGCACAGATACGCAGTATTTT. Translating it yields CATSRTLGTGRTDTQYF.